This T cell receptor (beta chain) was identified during a study of radiotherapy plus CTLA-4 blockade in lung cancer. This CDR3 spans 15 amino acids. Only in-frame clones appear in the TCRdb table, and some are missing; sequencing was by immunoSEQ multiplex PCR. The repertoire holds some 30,000 clones, with about four fifths as singletons. The chain links TRBV21-1 to TRBJ2-4. TRBV21-1 is given as a pseudogene. This sequence was found in a human donor with non-small cell lung cancer that progressed on radiotherapy plus ipilimumab. Sequencing was performed on peripheral blood, taken from a patient treated with radiotherapy plus ipilimumab. The CDR3 DNA is TGTGCCAGCAGCAAAGGCCGGAGCAGGGAGAACATTCAGTACTTC. It yields the protein CASSKGRSRENIQYF.